These 22 T cell receptor beta chains originate from one sample sequenced in a study of CD8 T cells in Susac syndrome. Random hexamers primed reverse transcription of about 0.45 to 1 ug RNA. MiXCR, applied by TCRdb to the immunoSEQ multiplex PCR reads, yields one record per CDR3 protein. In the table there are approximately 300,000 distinct CDR3 sequences, 89% of which are singletons. Sequenced: CD8+ T cells from PBMCs. The receptors here all came from a human donor with multiple sclerosis.

V gene TRBV2 combines with J gene TRBJ2-2, with TRBD1 matching 8 bases. This CDR3 has 14 residues. The V gene's germline CDR1 is SNHLY and CDR2 FYNNEI. V gave up 6 bases and J gave up 4 bases; unmatched junction bases: 4. The CDR3 protein is CASRVGQGTGELFF. DNA of the CDR3: TGTGCCAGCAGGGTTGGACAGGGCACCGGGGAGCTGTTTTTT.

The chain couples TRBV9 to TRBJ1-1, with D possibly TRBD1 on 6 matching bases. The V end lost 0 bases, the J end lost 0 bases, and 9 bases lay between the germline ends. CDR3 length: 15 residues. The germline V gene encodes CDR1 SGDLS and CDR2 YYNGEE. The CDR3 spells CASSVEQGMNTEAFF. CDR3 nucleotides: TGTGCCAGCAGCGTAGAGCAGGGGATGAACACTGAAGCTTTCTTT.

The rearrangement joins TRBV4-3 to TRBJ2-4; TRBD2 agrees at 9 bases. Germline V gene data show CDR1 as LGHNA and CDR2 as YSLEER. The CDR3 is 18 residues long. With V trimmed by 1 base and J by 1 base, 8 bases remained unmatched. The CDR3 sequence is CASSQGLAGEIAKNIQYF. The CDR3 nucleotides are TGCGCCAGCAGCCAAGGCTTAGCGGGAGAGATCGCCAAAAACATTCAGTACTTC.

The chain recombines TRBV27 with TRBJ2-1; 15 bases match TRBD2. After removal of 5 bases from V and 9 bases from J, the junction contained 5 bases not matched to a gene. Per the germline V gene, CDR1 is MNHEY and CDR2 is SMNVEV (reference sequence). CDR3 length: 15 amino acids. The CDR3 reads CASSHGLAGGVEQFF. The DNA for the CDR3 is TGTGCCAGCAGTCACGGACTAGCGGGAGGGGTTGAGCAGTTCTTC.

The V gene is TRBV5-8, the J gene TRBJ2-5; 11 bases align to TRBD2. V was pared by 3 bases and J by 5 bases, with 6 bases of the junction left unmatched. The CDR3 has 15 amino acids. CDR1 is SGHTS and CDR2 is YDEGEE in the germline V gene. CDR3 coding DNA: TGTGCCAGCAGCTCACTAGCGGGAGTGAGGGAGACCCAGTACTTC. Its protein product is CASSSLAGVRETQYF.

The chain links TRBV20-1 to TRBJ2-2, with D possibly being TRBD1 (5 bases). The CDR3 length is 14 residues. The V and J ends lost 1 base and 5 bases respectively, with 11 bases between them. From germline, CDR1 is DFQATT and CDR2 SNEGSKA (reference sequence). As DNA, the CDR3 is TGCAGTGCTAGAGGACAGAGAGCTACCGGGGAGCTGTTTTTT. Translating it yields CSARGQRATGELFF.

The V gene is TRBV20-1, the J gene TRBJ1-1; unclear D gene. The germline CDR1 and CDR2 sequences are DFQATT and SNEGSKA (reference sequence). The ends were cut back, 5 bases at V and 4 bases at J, with 5 bases in the middle. The CDR3 is 10 residues long. CDR3: CSAPSTEAFF. The CDR3 bases are TGCAGTGCTCCGAGCACTGAAGCTTTCTTT.

The chain recombines TRBV29-1 with TRBJ2-7; possible D gene TRBD1, 5 bases. V gave up 5 bases and J gave up 1 base, with 9 bases separating them. Germline V gives CDR1 SQVTM, CDR2 ANQGSEA. The CDR3 is made up of 12 amino acids. CDR3 protein: CSVKGISYEQYF. The CDR3 coding sequence is TGCAGCGTTAAGGGGATTTCCTACGAGCAGTACTTC.

This clonotype showed up just a few times. The junction and the germline gene differ at one end; a read error may be behind it. V is TRBV5-6 and J is TRBJ1-6; no clear D. The CDR3 totals 15 residues. Per the germline V gene, CDR1 is SGHDT and CDR2 is YYEEEE. CDR3 in amino acids: CASSFGPYFNSPLHF. CDR3 nucleotide sequence: TGTGCCAGCAGCTTCGGCCCTTACTTCAATTCGCCCCTCCACTTT.

The chain joins TRBV20-1 to TRBJ2-4; no firm D call. This CDR3 has 13 residues. The V end was cut by 3 bases, the J end by 0 bases, with 6 bases between. Per the germline V gene, CDR1 is DFQATT and CDR2 is SNEGSKA (reference sequence). The CDR3 sequence: CSASPLAKNIQYF. The DNA of the CDR3 is TGCAGTGCTAGTCCGCTAGCCAAAAACATTCAGTACTTC.

The V gene is TRBV30, the J gene TRBJ2-1; 10 bases agree with TRBD2. This CDR3 has 15 amino acids. Germline CDR1 GTSNPN, CDR2 SVGIG (reference sequence). Trimming removed 3 bases from V and 2 bases from J; junction bases left unmatched: 4. The CDR3 reads CAWRIAGGTYNEQFF. CDR3 sequence (DNA): TGTGCCTGGAGGATAGCGGGAGGTACCTACAATGAGCAGTTCTTC.

The rearrangement joins TRBV5-1 to TRBJ2-7, with TRBD1 matching 9 bases. V lost 2 bases to trimming and J lost 4 bases; unmatched junction nucleotides: 4. Germline loops: CDR1 SGHRS, CDR2 YFSETQ. The CDR3 has 14 amino acids. The CDR3 loop reads CASSLKQGAYEQYF. CDR3 DNA sequence: TGCGCCAGCAGCTTAAAACAGGGGGCTTACGAGCAGTACTTC.

The chain employs TRBV7-2 and TRBJ2-5; 10 bases fit TRBD2. Germline V gene sequence: CDR1 SGHTA, CDR2 FQGNSA. V lost 1 base and J lost 2; bases outside the gene matches: 7. The CDR3 totals 17 residues. The CDR3, as DNA: TGTGCCAGCAGCTTAGTTCCCCTAGCGGGGGTTCAAGAGACCCAGTACTTC. This translates into CASSLVPLAGVQETQYF.

This clonotype has a single count. The V call is TRBV30, the J call TRBJ1-1, with D uncertain. Germline lookup yields CDR1 GTSNPN and CDR2 SVGIG (reference sequence). This CDR3 region has 12 residues. The ends were cut back, 7 bases at V and 4 bases at J, with 13 bases in the middle. CDR3 nucleotides: TGTGCCTCCGGACCTGACGGCACTGAAGCTTTCTTT. Residues: CASGPDGTEAFF.

The genes are TRBV2 and TRBJ1-5; weak D call: TRBD1 (6 bases). Deletions cut 7 bases from V and 1 base from J, with 14 bases between. This CDR3 has 15 residues. Germline V gene lookup returns CDR1 SNHLY and CDR2 FYNNEI. CDR3 coding DNA: TGTGCCAGCAACCCCACGACAGGAAGCAATCAGCCCCAGCATTTT. Protein product: CASNPTTGSNQPQHF.

V and J are TRBV2 and TRBJ2-7, with D possibly matching TRBD1 (5 bases). V dropped 7 bases and J dropped 1 base, with 8 bases sitting between them. The length of the CDR3 is 12 residues. The V gene's germline CDR1 is SNHLY and CDR2 FYNNEI. The CDR3 spells CASTDSSYEQYF. The CDR3 nucleotides are TGTGCCAGCACCGACAGTTCCTACGAGCAGTACTTC. Based on the CDR3 plus reference TRBV2 and TRBJ2-7, the full variable domain is EPEVTQTPSHQVTQMGQEVILRCVPISNHLYFYWYRQILGQKVEFLVSFYNNEISEKSEIFDDQFSVERPDGSNFTLKIRSTKLEDSAMYFCASTDSSYEQYFGPGTRLTVT.

This rearrangement joins TRBV20-1 to TRBJ2-2; D uncertain. Germline V gene lookup returns CDR1 DFQATT and CDR2 SNEGSKA (reference sequence). The CDR3 totals 15 residues. The V end was cut by 5 bases, the J end by 3 bases, with 16 bases between. CDR3 in amino acids: CSASHPEQYTGELFF. CDR3 bases: TGCAGTGCTTCACATCCCGAACAGTACACCGGGGAGCTGTTTTTT.

This clonotype was seen only once. The chain combines TRBV7-8 with TRBJ2-1; a possible D gene is TRBD2 (5 bases). The CDR3 consists of 14 residues. V lost 1 base and J lost 8, with 12 bases in between. Germline V lookup: CDR1 SGHVS, CDR2 FQNEAQ. This CDR3 is CASSLGVKGDEQFF. The CDR3 coding sequence is TGTGCCAGCAGCTTAGGGGTTAAGGGAGATGAGCAGTTCTTC. Using reference TRBV7-8 and TRBJ2-1 for the parts outside the CDR3, the full variable domain is GAGVSQSPRYKVAKRGQDVALRCDPISGHVSLFWYQQALGQGPEFLTYFQNEAQLDKSGLPSDRFFAERPEGSVSTLKIQRTQQEDSAVYLCASSLGVKGDEQFFGPGTRLTVL.

The gene calls are TRBV20-1 and TRBJ1-5, with D hard to call. Germline values: CDR1 DFQATT, CDR2 SNEGSKA (reference sequence). This CDR3 is built from 11 residues. V lost 7 bases and J lost 1, with 5 bases in between. As DNA, the CDR3 is TGCAGTGTATTAAGCAATCAGCCCCAGCATTTT. Protein product: CSVLSNQPQHF.

The J gene is TRBJ2-2, the V gene TRBV27; D unclear. CDR1 and CDR2 (germline): MNHEY, SMNVEV (reference sequence). The V end was cut by 3 bases, the J end by 5 bases, with 16 bases between. There are 16 residues in the CDR3. The CDR3 protein is CASSFLGFATTGELFF. The DNA of the CDR3 is TGTGCCAGCAGTTTTTTAGGGTTCGCAACTACCGGGGAGCTGTTTTTT.

The count of this clonotype is one. The rearrangement uses TRBV4-2 and TRBJ2-7; D remains ambiguous. Per the germline V gene, CDR1 is LGHNA and CDR2 is YNFKEQ. The CDR3 has 13 residues. The V gene lost 3 bases and the J gene lost 3 bases, with 9 bases spanning the gap. The CDR3 DNA reads TGTGCCAGCAGCCAGTTCCTAGGCTACGAGCAGTACTTC. As protein: CASSQFLGYEQYF.

The chain is built from TRBV12-3 or TRBV12-4 and TRBJ2-3; D is unclear. V lost 0 bases, J lost 2 bases, and 6 bases lay in between. CDR3 length equals 14 residues. The DNA of the CDR3 is TGTGCCAGCAGTTTAGCGGCGAACACAGATACGCAGTATTTT. As protein: CASSLAANTDTQYF.